The next 32 T cell receptor beta chains were all read from a single sample in a study of beta chain features in type 1 diabetes. The study reverse transcribed the entire isolated RNA, so it sequenced expressed TCRB transcripts. The table came from immunoSEQ multiplex PCR; TCRdb's copy has only in-frame clones and leaves some out. The sample shows under 350,000 clones, over 11% of them seen only once. These receptors' antigens are unknown. Overall study findings and caveats: There was a moderate but significant shortening of TCRB CDR3s in all four CD4+ subsets of Type 1 diabetes patients.

The sequenced material came from naive CD4+ T cells from blood. Every receptor here comes from a man aged 25 to 40 with type 1 diabetes.

The J gene is TRBJ2-2, the V gene TRBV5-4; D may be TRBD2 (5 bases). V was cut by 4 bases and J by 5 bases, with 15 bases left in between. Germline CDR1 and CDR2: SGHNT and YYREEE (reference sequence). The CDR3 is 15 residues long. The CDR3 sequence is CASSPAGVRTGELFF. The CDR3 region has the DNA TGTGCCAGCAGCCCTGCGGGCGTCCGGACCGGGGAGCTGTTTTTT.

The chain uses TRBV6-6 and TRBJ2-6; 7 bases fit TRBD1. This CDR3 has 16 amino acids. V lost 6 bases to trimming and J lost 0 bases; unmatched junction nucleotides: 5. Germline CDR1 reads MNHNY; CDR2 reads SVGAGI (reference sequence). The CDR3 region has the DNA TGTGCCAGCAGGGGGACAGCAGGCTCTGGGGCCAACGTCCTGACTTTC. The encoded protein is CASRGTAGSGANVLTF.

As regards this clone: This specimen includes other DNA sequences encoding the same CDR3. The chain employs TRBV5-1 and TRBJ1-1; D is unclear. CDR3 size: 13 residues. V was trimmed by 4 bases and J by 0 bases, leaving 7 bases between them. Germline V gene data show CDR1 as SGHRS and CDR2 as YFSETQ. CDR3 in amino acids: CASSPGMNTEAFF. The CDR3 nucleotides are TGCGCCAGCAGCCCCGGTATGAACACTGAAGCTTTCTTT.

The chain joins TRBV6-5 to TRBJ2-7; TRBD1 might be the D (5 bases). The germline V gene has CDR1 MNHEY and CDR2 SVGAGI. The V and J ends lost 5 bases and 2 bases respectively, with 13 bases between them. The CDR3 sequence is 14 residues long. Written as DNA, the CDR3 is TGTGCCAGCAGTCGTACAGGCCAAACCTACGAGCAGTACTTC. It specifies CASSRTGQTYEQYF.

This clone was observed a handful of times. This chain connects TRBV5-1 to TRBJ2-1; D remains unclear. Per germline, CDR1 SGHRS and CDR2 YFSETQ. Between the trimmed V and J ends, which lost 0 bases and 6 bases, there was a span of 7 bases. This CDR3 has 13 amino acids. CDR3 DNA sequence: TGCGCCAGCAGCTTGGTAACAGCCAATGAGCAGTTCTTC. This translates into CASSLVTANEQFF.

This clone came up a few times. The chain uses TRBV30 and TRBJ2-2, with TRBD2 identical over 9 bases. The ends lost 0 bases at V and 7 bases at J; junction bases unmatched: 6. The CDR3 has 15 residues. CDR1 and CDR2 (germline): GTSNPN, SVGIG (reference sequence). CDR3 nucleotide sequence: TGTGCCTGGAGTGTAGCGATAGCGGGAGTCGGGGAGCTGTTTTTT. This codes for CAWSVAIAGVGELFF.

This rearrangement joins TRBV29-1 to TRBJ1-5; 9 bases agree with TRBD1. From germline, CDR1 is SQVTM and CDR2 ANQGSEA. The length of the CDR3 is 13 residues. V dropped 6 bases and J dropped 9; count of bases not matched to a gene: 9. The CDR3 is CSVGLTGGGPQHF. CDR3 coding DNA: TGCAGCGTGGGACTGACAGGGGGAGGGCCCCAGCATTTT.

The chain carries TRBV19 and TRBJ2-7; 11 positions match TRBD2. The CDR3 has 15 amino acids. With 4 bases clipped from V and 2 bases from J, the junction kept 4 bases outside the gene matches. Germline V lookup: CDR1 LNHDA, CDR2 SQIVND (reference sequence). The CDR3 sequence is CASSKTGLAAYEQYF. For the CDR3, the DNA is TGTGCCAGTAGTAAGACGGGACTAGCGGCCTACGAGCAGTACTTC.

The chain couples TRBV5-6 to TRBJ2-5, with D possibly TRBD1 on 7 matching bases. V was clipped by 4 bases and J by 6 bases, with 25 bases between them. CDR1 and CDR2 from the germline V gene are SGHDT and YYEEEE. The CDR3 covers 17 residues. In DNA, the CDR3 is TGTGCCAGCAGCGAGGTTAGGCCAGGGGGGAGTCCGAAGACCCAGTACTTC. Translation: CASSEVRPGGSPKTQYF.

This chain connects TRBV14 to TRBJ2-3; no clear D gene. This CDR3 is 14 amino acids long. Deletions cut 0 bases from V and 7 bases from J, with 11 bases between. Germline V gene sequence: CDR1 SGHDN, CDR2 FVKESK. DNA for the CDR3: TGTGCCAGCAGCCAAGATACCCTACTAAATACGCAGTATTTT. Translated: CASSQDTLLNTQYF.

V and J are TRBV7-3 and TRBJ1-1, with D possibly TRBD1 on 5 matching bases. Trimming pared 2 bases from V and 4 bases from J, leaving 14 bases between. Germline loops: CDR1 SGHTA, CDR2 FQGTGA. The CDR3 runs to 15 residues. The CDR3 nucleotides read TGTGCCAGCAGCTTAGATGTTCAGGGAAGCACTGAAGCTTTCTTT. Its protein product is CASSLDVQGSTEAFF.

The sample holds a few counts of this clone. The chain has TRBV30 and TRBJ2-6, with 7 nucleotides matching TRBD1. Germline V gives CDR1 GTSNPN, CDR2 SVGIG (reference sequence). The J segment lost 2 bases and the V segment lost 0 bases, leaving 4 bases of the junction unmatched. This CDR3 comprises 16 residues. The CDR3 DNA follows: TGTGCCTGGAGTGTATTAGGGGGCACTGGGGCCAACGTCCTGACTTTC. Its translation is CAWSVLGGTGANVLTF.

This clone was found a few times. The gene calls are TRBV7-3 and TRBJ1-1; D is uncertain. The length of the CDR3 is 13 residues. The V end was cut by 1 base, the J end by 11 bases, with 14 bases between. The germline V gene has CDR1 SGHTA and CDR2 FQGTGA. DNA for the CDR3: TGTGCCAGCAGCTTAAGGAAGTCCGGGGATGCTTTCTTT. Translated, it gives CASSLRKSGDAFF.

The count of this clone is one. The chain links TRBV7-9 to TRBJ1-3; D not certain. Germline-derived CDR1 and CDR2 are SEHNR and FQNEAQ (reference sequence). The V gene lost 1 base and the J gene lost 1 base, with 5 bases spanning the gap. The CDR3 length is 14 residues. For the CDR3, the DNA is TGTGCCAGCAGCTTAGGGACTTCTGGAAACACCATATATTTT. Its translation is CASSLGTSGNTIYF.

The rearrangement uses TRBV10-3 and TRBJ1-2, with 9 positions matching TRBD1. CDR1 ENHRY and CDR2 SYGVKD come from the germline V gene. V shed 8 bases and J 7 bases; nucleotides not matched to a gene: 14. There are 15 residues in the CDR3. The CDR3 nucleotides read TGTGCCATCGGGGTGCGTCCGGGGACAGGGAGTGGCTACACCTTC. It encodes CAIGVRPGTGSGYTF.

The chain carries TRBV6-4 and TRBJ1-1; a weak D match, TRBD1 (5 bases). This CDR3 comprises 13 residues. The germline CDR1 and CDR2 sequences are MRHNA and SNTAGT. Deletions cut 2 bases from V and 1 base from J, with 5 bases between. CDR3 sequence: CASSDQGNTEAFF. In nucleotides, the CDR3 is TGTGCCAGCAGTGACCAGGGGAACACTGAAGCTTTCTTT.

This rearrangement joins TRBV30 to TRBJ2-5; 7 bases are a match to TRBD1. CDR1 is GTSNPN, CDR2 SVGIG, per germline (reference sequence). The CDR3 consists of 14 residues. With V trimmed by 0 bases and J by 3 bases, 4 bases remained unmatched. CDR3 sequence reads: CAWSVLGTEETQYF. CDR3 in DNA: TGTGCCTGGAGTGTACTCGGGACAGAAGAGACCCAGTACTTC.

The J gene is TRBJ2-5, the V gene TRBV25-1; D is ambiguous. The germline V gene encodes CDR1 MGHDK and CDR2 SYGVNS. The V and J ends lost 3 bases and 1 base respectively, with 9 bases between them. The CDR3 runs to 14 residues. The chain's CDR3 is CASSERQIQETQYF. The DNA of the CDR3 is TGTGCCAGCAGTGAGAGACAAATCCAAGAGACCCAGTACTTC.

This clone was found a few times. V gene TRBV5-4 combines with J gene TRBJ1-2; the D gene is possibly TRBD1 (6 bases). Germline values: CDR1 SGHNT, CDR2 YYREEE (reference sequence). This CDR3 has 14 residues. V gave up 4 bases and J gave up 4 bases, with 14 bases separating them. The CDR3 coding sequence is TGTGCCAGCAGCCGCACAGGGACTACCTATGGCTACACCTTC. Translating gives CASSRTGTTYGYTF.

There are a few counts of this clone. The chain has TRBV4-3 and TRBJ1-2, with D possibly being TRBD1 (6 bases). V shed 3 bases and J shed 3 bases, with 14 bases lying between them. Germline CDR1 reads LGHNA; CDR2 reads YSLEER. This CDR3 contains 15 residues. The CDR3 protein is CASSQTTGSDYGYTF. The DNA for the CDR3 is TGCGCCAGCAGCCAGACGACAGGTTCGGACTATGGCTACACCTTC.

V usage is TRBV27 and J usage is TRBJ2-7, with 8 positions matching TRBD2. This CDR3 region has 12 residues. Germline CDR1 and CDR2: MNHEY and SMNVEV (reference sequence). The trim removed 7 bases at V and 4 bases at J, leaving 3 bases unmatched. The CDR3, as DNA: TGTGCCAGCAAGACTAGCGAGTACGAGCAGTACTTC. As protein: CASKTSEYEQYF.

The chain combines TRBV18 with TRBJ1-5; maybe TRBD1 (6 bases). The length of the CDR3 is 15 residues. Germline CDR1 and CDR2: KGHSH and LQKENI. The germline V and J ends were trimmed by 3 bases and 6 bases, with 15 bases remaining between them. CDR3 nucleotides: TGTGCCAGCTCACCGGGATCGGGCAGGGGTCAGCCCCAGCATTTT. Encoded protein: CASSPGSGRGQPQHF. Full variable domain (missing parts from reference TRBV18 and TRBJ1-5): NAGVMQNPRHLVRRRGQEARLRCSPMKGHSHVYWYRQLPEEGLKFMVYLQKENIIDESGMPKERFSAEFPKEGPSILRIQQVVRGDSAAYFCASSPGSGRGQPQHFGDGTRLSIL.

This clone was detected a few times. The V and J genes are TRBV2 and TRBJ2-5; unclear D gene. The ends were cut back, 4 bases at V and 5 bases at J, with 11 bases in the middle. This CDR3 region has 13 residues. Looked up from germline, CDR1 is SNHLY and CDR2 is FYNNEI. The CDR3 loop reads CASSASPRETQYF. In DNA, the CDR3 is TGTGCCAGCAGTGCGTCTCCACGGGAGACCCAGTACTTC.

The V gene is TRBV27, the J gene TRBJ2-5, with 14 bases lining up with TRBD2. Germline assignment: CDR1 MNHEY and CDR2 SMNVEV (reference sequence). The length of the CDR3 is 15 residues. Trimming removed 8 bases from V and 8 bases from J; junction bases left unmatched: 10. As DNA, the CDR3 is TGTGCCAGCGGGACCGGGACTAGCGGGAGAGGCACCCAGTACTTC. It specifies CASGTGTSGRGTQYF.

About this clone: One end of the junction is discordant with germline, which a read error may explain. The chain uses TRBV18 and TRBJ2-7, with D perhaps matching TRBD1 (5 bases). The CDR3 spans 12 residues. The germline V gene encodes CDR1 KGHSH and CDR2 LQKENI. The CDR3 spells CASSPSDDGQSF. The CDR3 DNA is TGTGCCAGCTCACCATCAGATGATGGACAAAGCTTC.

This clone was counted between two and nine times. The rearrangement links TRBV9 to TRBJ2-5; 12 bases map to TRBD2. Unmatched junction bases numbered 11, after V lost 4 bases and J lost 4 bases. The CDR3 is made up of 17 amino acids. Germline V gives CDR1 SGDLS, CDR2 YYNGEE. CDR3 loop: CASSPTQTSGSGETQYF. The DNA of the CDR3 is TGTGCCAGCAGCCCGACTCAGACTAGCGGGAGTGGAGAGACCCAGTACTTC.

The rearrangement uses TRBV18 and TRBJ2-1, with 9 bases lining up with TRBD2. V gave up 4 bases and J gave up 7 bases; unmatched junction bases: 11. Germline CDR1 is KGHSH and CDR2 is LQKENI. The CDR3 sequence is 16 residues long. For the CDR3, the DNA is TGTGCCAGCTCACGAGATAACGCGGGAGGGCCGAATGAGCAGTTCTTC. This gives the protein CASSRDNAGGPNEQFF.

The chain uses TRBV7-2 and TRBJ2-2; D is ambiguous. Deletions cut 6 bases from V and 7 bases from J, with 6 bases between. Germline V gene data show CDR1 as SGHTA and CDR2 as FQGNSA. This CDR3 has 11 residues. The CDR3 reads CASSSGGELFF. The CDR3 DNA reads as TGTGCCAGCAGTTCCGGCGGGGAGCTGTTTTTT.

The chain combines TRBV4-2 with TRBJ2-2, with 9 positions matching TRBD2. Trimming took 1 base from V and 5 from J; bases not matched to a gene: 2. There are 15 residues in the CDR3. Germline V gene data show CDR1 as LGHNA and CDR2 as YNFKEQ. The CDR3 sequence: CASSQGLADTGELFF. In DNA, the CDR3 is TGTGCCAGCAGCCAAGGACTAGCGGATACCGGGGAGCTGTTTTTT.

This clone was picked up a small number of times. J is TRBJ2-6 and V is TRBV15; TRBD2 might be the D (5 bases). The CDR3 runs to 17 residues. V was cut by 9 bases and J by 0 bases, with 18 bases left in between. Germline loops: CDR1 LNHNV, CDR2 YYDKDF (reference sequence). This CDR3 reads CATAASGSRSGANVLTF. Here the CDR3 DNA reads TGTGCCACAGCCGCTTCTGGGAGCCGCTCTGGGGCCAACGTCCTGACTTTC.

The chain couples TRBV2 to TRBJ2-7; 10 bases are a match to TRBD1. This CDR3 has 14 amino acids. With 6 bases clipped from V and 3 bases from J, the junction kept 5 bases outside the gene matches. Germline CDR1 is SNHLY and CDR2 is FYNNEI. The CDR3 coding sequence is TGTGCCAGCAGGCCGGGACAGGGGTACTACGAGCAGTACTTC. It codes for CASRPGQGYYEQYF.

This clone has just a few counts. The gene calls are TRBV25-1 and TRBJ2-3; 8 bases match TRBD1. V gave up 3 bases and J gave up 5 bases; unmatched junction bases: 4. This CDR3 spans 14 amino acids. Germline values: CDR1 MGHDK, CDR2 SYGVNS. CDR3 in DNA: TGTGCCAGCAGTGATGACAGGGGAGGAGATACGCAGTATTTT. Translation: CASSDDRGGDTQYF.